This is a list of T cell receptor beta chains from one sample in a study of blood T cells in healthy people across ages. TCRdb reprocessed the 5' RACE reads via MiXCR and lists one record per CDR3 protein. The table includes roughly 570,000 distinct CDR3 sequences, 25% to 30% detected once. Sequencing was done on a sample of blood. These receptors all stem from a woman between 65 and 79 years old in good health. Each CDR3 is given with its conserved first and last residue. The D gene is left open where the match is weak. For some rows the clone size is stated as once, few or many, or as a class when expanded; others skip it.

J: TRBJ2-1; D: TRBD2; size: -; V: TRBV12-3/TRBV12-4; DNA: TGTGCCAGCAGTCGGACTAGCGGGTGGAATGAGCAGTTCTTC; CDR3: CASSRTSGWNEQFF
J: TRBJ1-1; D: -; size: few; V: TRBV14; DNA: TGTGCCAGCAGCCAGCGGGTGGGGGCGGCGAGCACTGAAGCTTTCTTT; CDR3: CASSQRVGAASTEAFF
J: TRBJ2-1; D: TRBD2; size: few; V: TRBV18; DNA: TGTGCCAGCTCGCTCTCGGCTAGCGGGGGACGGGGCTTC; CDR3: CASSLSASGGRGF
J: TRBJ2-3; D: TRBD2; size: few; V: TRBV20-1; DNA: TGCAGTGCTAGTGGCTCCTGGGCGGGGGGATTAACAGATACGCAGTATTTT; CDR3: CSASGSWAGGLTDTQYF
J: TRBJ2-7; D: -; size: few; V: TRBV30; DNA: TGTGCCTGGAGTATGACTACAATGCAGTACTTC; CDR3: CAWSMTTMQYF
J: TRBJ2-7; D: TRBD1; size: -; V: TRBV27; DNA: TGTGCCAGCAGTACCCTAGGGACAGTCGGCGAGCAGTACTTC; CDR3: CASSTLGTVGEQYF
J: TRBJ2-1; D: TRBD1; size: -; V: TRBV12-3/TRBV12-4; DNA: TGTGCCAGCACCTGGGGGACAGGGGGGTACAGTGGGCAGTTCTTC; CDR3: CASTWGTGGYSGQFF
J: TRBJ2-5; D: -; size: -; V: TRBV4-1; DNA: TGCGCCAGCAGCCAAGGTCGTTCCGGTCAGGGGCTGGAGACCCAGTACTTC; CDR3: CASSQGRSGQGLETQYF
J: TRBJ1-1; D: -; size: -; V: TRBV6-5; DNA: TGTGCCAGCAGTTACAACCGATTGAACACTGAAGCTCTCTTT; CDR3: CASSYNRLNTEALF
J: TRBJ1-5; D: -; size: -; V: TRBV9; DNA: TGTGCCAGCAGCGTAGGGGGCGTACAGCCCCAGCATTTT; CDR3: CASSVGGVQPQHF
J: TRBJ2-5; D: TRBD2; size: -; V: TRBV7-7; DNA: TGTGCCAGCAGCGCAAACGTAGCGGGAAGGTACCAAGAGACCCAGTACTTC; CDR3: CASSANVAGRYQETQYF